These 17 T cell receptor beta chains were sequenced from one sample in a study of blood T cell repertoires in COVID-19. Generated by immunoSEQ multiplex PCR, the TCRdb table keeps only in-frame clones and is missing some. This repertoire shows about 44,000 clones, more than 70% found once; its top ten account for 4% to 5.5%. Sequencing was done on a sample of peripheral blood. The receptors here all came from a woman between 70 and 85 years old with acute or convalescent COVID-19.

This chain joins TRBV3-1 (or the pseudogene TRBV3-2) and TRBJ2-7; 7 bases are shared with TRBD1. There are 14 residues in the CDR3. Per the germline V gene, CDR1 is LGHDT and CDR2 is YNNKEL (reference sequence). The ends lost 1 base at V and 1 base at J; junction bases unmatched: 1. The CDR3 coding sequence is TGTGCCAGCAGCCAAGCGGGACAGTCCTACGAGCAGTACTTC. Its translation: CASSQAGQSYEQYF.

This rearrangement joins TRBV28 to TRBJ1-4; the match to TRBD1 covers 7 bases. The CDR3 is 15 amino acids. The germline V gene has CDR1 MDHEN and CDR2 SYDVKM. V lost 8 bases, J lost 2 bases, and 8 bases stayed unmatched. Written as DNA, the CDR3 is TGTGCCAGCGAGGGGGCAGACAGGACTAATGAAAAACTGTTTTTT. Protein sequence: CASEGADRTNEKLFF. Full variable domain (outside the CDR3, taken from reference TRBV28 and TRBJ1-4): DVKVTQSSRYLVKRTGEKVFLECVQDMDHENMFWYRQDPGLGLRLIYFSYDVKMKEKGDIPEGYSVSREKKERFSLILESASTNQTSMYLCASEGADRTNEKLFFGSGTQLSVL.

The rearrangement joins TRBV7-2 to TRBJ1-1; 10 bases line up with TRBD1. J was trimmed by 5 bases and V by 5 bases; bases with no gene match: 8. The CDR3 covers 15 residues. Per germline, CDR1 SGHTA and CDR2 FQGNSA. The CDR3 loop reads CASSGQTGGFTEAFF. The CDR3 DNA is TGTGCCAGCAGCGGGCAGACAGGGGGCTTTACTGAAGCTTTCTTT.

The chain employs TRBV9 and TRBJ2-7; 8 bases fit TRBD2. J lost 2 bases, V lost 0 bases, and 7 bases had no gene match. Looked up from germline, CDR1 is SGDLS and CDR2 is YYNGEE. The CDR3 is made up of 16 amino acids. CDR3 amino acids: CASSVGGTGLAYEQYF. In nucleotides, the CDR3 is TGTGCCAGCAGCGTAGGGGGTACGGGACTAGCCTACGAGCAGTACTTC.

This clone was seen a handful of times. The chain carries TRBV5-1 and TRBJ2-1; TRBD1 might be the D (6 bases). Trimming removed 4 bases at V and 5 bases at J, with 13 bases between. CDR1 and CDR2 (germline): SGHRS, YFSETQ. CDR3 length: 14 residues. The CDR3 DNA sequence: TGCGCCAGCAGCCCCGGGACACCGGACAATGAGCAGTTCTTC. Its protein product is CASSPGTPDNEQFF.

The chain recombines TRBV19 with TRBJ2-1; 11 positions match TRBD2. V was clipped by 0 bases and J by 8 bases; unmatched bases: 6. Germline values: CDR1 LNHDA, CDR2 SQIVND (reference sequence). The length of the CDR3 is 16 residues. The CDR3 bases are TGTGCCAGTAGTATAGACCCCCTAGCGGGAGGCGATGAGCAGTTCTTC. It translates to CASSIDPLAGGDEQFF.

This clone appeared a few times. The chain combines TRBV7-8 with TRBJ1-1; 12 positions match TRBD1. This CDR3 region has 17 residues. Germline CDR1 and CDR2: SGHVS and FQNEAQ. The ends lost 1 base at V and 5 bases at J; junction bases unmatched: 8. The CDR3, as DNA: TGTGCCAGCAGCTTAGGTGCGGGACAGGGGGCAAGGACTGAAGCTTTCTTT. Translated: CASSLGAGQGARTEAFF.

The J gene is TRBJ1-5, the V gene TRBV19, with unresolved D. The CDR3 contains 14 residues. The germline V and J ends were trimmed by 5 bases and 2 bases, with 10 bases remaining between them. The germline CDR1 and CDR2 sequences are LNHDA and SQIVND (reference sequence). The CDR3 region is CASSLSGGNQPQHF. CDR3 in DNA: TGTGCCAGTAGTCTAAGCGGGGGCAATCAGCCCCAGCATTTT.

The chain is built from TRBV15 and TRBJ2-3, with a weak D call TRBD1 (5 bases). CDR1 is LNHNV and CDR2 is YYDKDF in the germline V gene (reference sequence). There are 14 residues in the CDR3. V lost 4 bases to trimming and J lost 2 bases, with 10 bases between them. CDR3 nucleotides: TGTGCCACCAGCACCAGGGCATTCACAGATACGCAGTATTTT. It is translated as CATSTRAFTDTQYF. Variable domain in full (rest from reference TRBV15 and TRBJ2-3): DAMVIQNPRYQVTQFGKPVTLSCSQTLNHNVMYWYQQKSSQAPKLLFHYYDKDFNNEADTPDNFQSRRPNTSFCFLDIRSPGLGDTAMYLCATSTRAFTDTQYFGPGTRLTVL.

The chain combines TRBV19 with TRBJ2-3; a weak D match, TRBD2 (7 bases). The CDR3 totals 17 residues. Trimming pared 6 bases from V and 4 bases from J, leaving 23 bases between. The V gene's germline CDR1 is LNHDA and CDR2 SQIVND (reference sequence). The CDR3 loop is CASSRGADYPGADTQYF. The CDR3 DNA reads TGTGCCAGTAGCCGGGGGGCGGACTACCCAGGCGCAGATACGCAGTATTTT.

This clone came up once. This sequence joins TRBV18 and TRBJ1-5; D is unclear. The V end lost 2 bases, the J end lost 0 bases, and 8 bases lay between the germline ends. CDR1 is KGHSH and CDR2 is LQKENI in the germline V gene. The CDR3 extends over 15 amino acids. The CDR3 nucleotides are TGTGCCAGCTCACCAGGCAGAAATAGCAATCAGCCCCAGCATTTT. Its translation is CASSPGRNSNQPQHF. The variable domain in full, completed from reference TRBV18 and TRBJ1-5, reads NAGVMQNPRHLVRRRGQEARLRCSPMKGHSHVYWYRQLPEEGLKFMVYLQKENIIDESGMPKERFSAEFPKEGPSILRIQQVVRGDSAAYFCASSPGRNSNQPQHFGDGTRLSIL.

CDR3 sequence (DNA): TGTGCCTGGAGCCCCGGACAGGGGGTTCTCACTGAAGCTTTCTTT. The encoded protein is CAWSPGQGVLTEAFF. J is TRBJ1-1 and V is TRBV30, with 10 bases identical to TRBD1. CDR1 is GTSNPN, CDR2 SVGIG, per germline (reference sequence). The V gene end was trimmed by 3 bases and the J gene end by 4 bases; junction bases not matched to a gene: 8. The CDR3 sequence is 15 residues long.

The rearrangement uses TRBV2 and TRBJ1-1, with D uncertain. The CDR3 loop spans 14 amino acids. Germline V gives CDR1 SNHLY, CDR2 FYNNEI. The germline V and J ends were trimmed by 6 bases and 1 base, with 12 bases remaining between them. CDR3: CASSRLISNTEAFF. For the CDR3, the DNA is TGTGCCAGCAGCCGTTTAATATCGAACACTGAAGCTTTCTTT.

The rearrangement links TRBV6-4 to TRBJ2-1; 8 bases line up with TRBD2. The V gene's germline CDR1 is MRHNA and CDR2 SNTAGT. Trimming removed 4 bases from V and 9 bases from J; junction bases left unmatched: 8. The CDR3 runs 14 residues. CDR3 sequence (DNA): TGTGCCAGCAGTGTGGGACTAGGAAGCTTTGAGCAGTTCTTC. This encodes CASSVGLGSFEQFF.

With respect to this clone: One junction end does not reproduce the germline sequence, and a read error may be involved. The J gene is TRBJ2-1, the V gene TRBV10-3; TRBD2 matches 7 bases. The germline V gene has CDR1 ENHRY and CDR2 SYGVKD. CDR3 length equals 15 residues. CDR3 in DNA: TGTGCCATCAGCGAGTGGGAGGGGATGAACAATGAGCAGTTCTTC. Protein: CAISEWEGMNNEQFF.

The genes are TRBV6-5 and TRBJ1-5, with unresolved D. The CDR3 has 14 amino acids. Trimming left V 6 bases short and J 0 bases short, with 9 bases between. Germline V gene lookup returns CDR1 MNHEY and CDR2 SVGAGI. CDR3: CASSLSDSNQPQHF. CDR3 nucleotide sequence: TGTGCCAGCAGCCTAAGTGATAGCAATCAGCCCCAGCATTTT.

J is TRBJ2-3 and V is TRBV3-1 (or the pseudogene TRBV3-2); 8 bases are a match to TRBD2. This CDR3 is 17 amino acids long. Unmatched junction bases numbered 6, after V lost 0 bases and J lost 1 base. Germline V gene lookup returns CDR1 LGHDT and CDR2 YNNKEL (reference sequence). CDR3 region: CASSQDRPAGGTDTQYF. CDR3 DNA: TGTGCCAGCAGCCAAGATCGTCCAGCGGGGGGCACAGATACGCAGTATTTT.